This T cell receptor (beta chain) was identified during a study of regulatory dendritic cells for organ transplantation. Using immunoSEQ multiplex PCR, the repertoire was profiled, and TCRdb retains in-frame clones only, with some absent. The sample includes roughly 20,000 clones, approximately 80% of them seen just once. Germline V lookup: CDR1 SGHTA, CDR2 FQGNSA. Trimming took 6 bases from V and 5 from J; bases not matched to a gene: 5. This CDR3 has 14 amino acids. Remarks on this clone: Its antigen remains unidentified.

CFSE-labeled sorted T cells met regulatory or mature dendritic cells for roughly 5 days. Memory T cells were CD45RO+, naive were CD45RA+, sorted by FACS. The clonotype comes from a human donor in good health. The rearrangement links TRBV7-2 to TRBJ1-3; TRBD1 matches at 9 bases. Sequencing input: memory CD4+ T cells from blood cultured with regulatory dendritic cells. Subset defined: CD45RO+ memory T cells. CDR3 sequence reads: CASSQQGARNTIYF. The DNA for the CDR3 is TGTGCCAGCAGTCAACAGGGGGCTAGAAACACCATATATTTT.